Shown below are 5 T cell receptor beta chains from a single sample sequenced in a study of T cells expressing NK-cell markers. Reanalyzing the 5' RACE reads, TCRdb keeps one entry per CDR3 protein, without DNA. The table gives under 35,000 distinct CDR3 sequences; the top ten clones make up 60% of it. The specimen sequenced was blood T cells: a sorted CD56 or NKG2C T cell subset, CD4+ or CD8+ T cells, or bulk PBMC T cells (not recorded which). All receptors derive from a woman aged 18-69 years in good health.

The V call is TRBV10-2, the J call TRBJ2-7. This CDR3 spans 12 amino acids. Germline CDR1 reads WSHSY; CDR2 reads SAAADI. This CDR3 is CASANSPHEQYF.

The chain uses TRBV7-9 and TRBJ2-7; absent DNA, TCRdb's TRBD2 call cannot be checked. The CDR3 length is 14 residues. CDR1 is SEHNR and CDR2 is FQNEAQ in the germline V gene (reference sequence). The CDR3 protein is CASSLGSRGSEQYF.

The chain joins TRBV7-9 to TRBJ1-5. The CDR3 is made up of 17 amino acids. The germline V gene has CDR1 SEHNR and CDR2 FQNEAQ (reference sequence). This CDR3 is CASSLASSDYSNQPQHF.

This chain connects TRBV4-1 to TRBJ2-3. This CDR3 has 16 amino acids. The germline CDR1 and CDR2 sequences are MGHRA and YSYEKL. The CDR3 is CASSQDFASPTDTQYF.

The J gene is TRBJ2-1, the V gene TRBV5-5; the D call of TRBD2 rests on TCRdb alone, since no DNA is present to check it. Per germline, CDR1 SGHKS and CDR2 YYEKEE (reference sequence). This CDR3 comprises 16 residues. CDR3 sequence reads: CASSLSRASGYNEQFF.